These 30 T cell receptor beta chains share one sample of origin, sequenced in a study of shared clonotypes between healthy human individuals. The table came from immunoSEQ multiplex PCR; TCRdb's copy has only in-frame clones and leaves some out. This table holds about 2 million clones, approximately 94% found once. Terminally differentiated effector memory CD45RA+ cells were excluded from the naive CD8 cells, which were CD45RO-negative and positively selected for CCR7. What was sequenced was naive CD8+ T cells sorted from blood. These receptors all stem from a man in his late teens or twenties in good health.

The chain employs TRBV23-1 and TRBJ2-7, with 8 nucleotides matching TRBD1. TRBV23-1 has ORF status, its function being uncertain. CDR3 length: 15 amino acids. The J segment lost 2 bases and the V segment lost 1 base, leaving 4 bases of the junction unmatched. The CDR3 DNA follows: TGCGCCAGCAGTCAATTCGGACAGGGTCCCTACGAGCAGTACTTC. Residues: CASSQFGQGPYEQYF.

The CDR3 sequence: CASSLSWGERAYGYTF. The CDR3 DNA follows: TGTGCCAGCAGTTTATCGTGGGGAGAGAGGGCCTATGGCTACACCTTC. The chain couples TRBV27 to TRBJ1-2, with D unresolved. The CDR3 covers 16 residues. CDR1 and CDR2 (germline): MNHEY, SMNVEV (reference sequence). Trimming stripped 0 bases from V and 4 bases from J, with 15 bases between.

The chain is built from TRBV7-6 and TRBJ2-1; D gene uncertain. V was clipped by 1 base and J by 3 bases, with 16 bases between them. Looked up from germline, CDR1 is SGHVS and CDR2 is FNYEAQ. This CDR3 has 17 amino acids. The CDR3 loop is CASSLEDGWQIYNEQFF. CDR3 nucleotide sequence: TGTGCCAGCAGCTTAGAAGACGGGTGGCAGATCTACAATGAGCAGTTCTTC.

The J gene is TRBJ2-2, the V gene TRBV7-9; D gene ambiguous. V was cut by 3 bases and J by 8 bases, with 10 bases left in between. Looked up from germline, CDR1 is SEHNR and CDR2 is FQNEAQ (reference sequence). The CDR3 is 13 residues long. In DNA, the CDR3 is TGTGCCAGCAGCTTGGTAGCCATGGGGGAGCTGTTTTTT. Its translation is CASSLVAMGELFF. Variable domain in full (rest from reference TRBV7-9 and TRBJ2-2): DTGVSQNPRHKITKRGQNVTFRCDPISEHNRLYWYRQTLGQGPEFLTYFQNEAQLEKSRLLSDRFSAERPKGSFSTLEIQRTEQGDSAMYLCASSLVAMGELFFGEGSRLTVL.

The gene calls are TRBV5-6 and TRBJ2-5; D may correspond to TRBD1 or TRBD2 (6 bases each). CDR1 is SGHDT, CDR2 YYEEEE, per germline. V lost 2 bases and J lost 5, with 16 bases in between. This CDR3 has 15 amino acids. The CDR3 is CASSFLGGEWETQYF. The CDR3 DNA is TGTGCCAGCAGCTTCCTCGGGGGCGAGTGGGAGACCCAGTACTTC. The whole variable domain, remainder taken from reference TRBV5-6 and TRBJ2-5, is DAGVTQSPTHLIKTRGQQVTLRCSPKSGHDTVSWYQQALGQGPQFIFQYYEEEERQRGNFPDRFSGHQFPNYSSELNVNALLLGDSALYLCASSFLGGEWETQYFGPGTRLLVL.

The rearrangement joins TRBV19 to TRBJ1-1; 9 nucleotides line up with TRBD1. After removal of 8 bases from V and 3 bases from J, the junction contained 4 bases not matched to a gene. This CDR3 has 13 amino acids. Germline V gene lookup returns CDR1 LNHDA and CDR2 SQIVND (reference sequence). In DNA form, the CDR3 reads TGTGCCAGTTCTTGGACAGGGGACACTGAAGCTTTCTTT. Protein: CASSWTGDTEAFF.

Of note for this clone: Additional DNA sequences in this sample encode the identical CDR3. The CDR3 DNA sequence: TGTGCCAGCAGCTTTGGGACAGGAGTTTACGAGCAGTACTTC. Amino acids: CASSFGTGVYEQYF. This rearrangement joins TRBV5-6 to TRBJ2-7, with 8 bases that match TRBD1. The CDR3 length is 14 residues. Germline lookup yields CDR1 SGHDT and CDR2 YYEEEE. V was clipped by 2 bases and J by 4 bases; unmatched bases: 5.

This chain links TRBV30 with TRBJ1-5; a possible D gene is TRBD1 (5 bases). V lost 2 bases and J 0 bases, leaving 11 bases between the germline ends. The CDR3 loop spans 15 amino acids. Germline values: CDR1 GTSNPN, CDR2 SVGIG (reference sequence). In nucleotides, the CDR3 is TGTGCCTGGAGTCTTACCGGGGGTAGCAATCAGCCCCAGCATTTT. Protein product: CAWSLTGGSNQPQHF.

CDR3 nucleotide sequence: TGTGCCAGTAGTACCTACGAGGCGGCTTCCTACGAGCAGTACTTC. Amino acids: CASSTYEAASYEQYF. V is TRBV19 and J is TRBJ2-7; the D is unclear. Trimming stripped 4 bases from V and 1 base from J, with 14 bases between. Germline assignment: CDR1 LNHDA and CDR2 SQIVND (reference sequence). The CDR3 has 15 amino acids.

The chain joins TRBV29-1 to TRBJ1-1, with unresolved D. V was pared by 6 bases and J by 3 bases, with 8 bases between. In germline, CDR1 is SQVTM, CDR2 ANQGSEA. This CDR3 spans 11 amino acids. In DNA form, the CDR3 reads TGCAGCGTGGTTTATGACACTGAAGCTTTCTTT. This encodes CSVVYDTEAFF.

V and J are TRBV7-9 and TRBJ2-3, with 8 bases matching TRBD2. V lost 4 bases and J lost 5; bases outside the gene matches: 8. Germline V lookup: CDR1 SEHNR, CDR2 FQNEAQ (reference sequence). The CDR3 runs 15 residues. The CDR3 DNA is TGTGCCAGCAGCTGGGCCGGGGGGGAGATAGATACGCAGTATTTT. This codes for CASSWAGGEIDTQYF.

The chain uses TRBV7-6 and TRBJ2-2; D not resolved. Germline CDR1 and CDR2: SGHVS and FNYEAQ. V was clipped by 5 bases and J by 4 bases, with 8 bases between them. The CDR3 consists of 13 residues. The CDR3 region is CASSPVATGELFF. DNA of the CDR3: TGTGCCAGCAGCCCAGTAGCCACCGGGGAGCTGTTTTTT.

Written as DNA, the CDR3 is TGTGCCAGCAGTTTCAGGAACAATCAGCCCCAGCATTTT. Its translation is CASSFRNNQPQHF. The chain recombines TRBV6-5 with TRBJ1-5; D is unclear. This CDR3 region has 13 residues. Germline-derived CDR1 and CDR2 are MNHEY and SVGAGI. The V end was cut by 4 bases, the J end by 3 bases, with 7 bases between.

This rearrangement joins TRBV6-6 to TRBJ2-1; 13 nucleotides match TRBD2. Germline lookup yields CDR1 MNHNY and CDR2 SVGAGI (reference sequence). CDR3 length: 16 amino acids. V dropped 8 bases and J dropped 7; count of bases not matched to a gene: 11. CDR3 in amino acids: CASQRGTSGILNEQFF. The CDR3 DNA sequence: TGTGCCAGCCAGCGGGGGACTAGCGGGATTTTAAATGAGCAGTTCTTC.

The CDR3 coding sequence is TGTGCCAGCAGCTTGGGGACAGGACAGGGAGTAACGGAGACCCAGTACTTC. As protein: CASSLGTGQGVTETQYF. The chain has TRBV5-8 and TRBJ2-5, with TRBD1 identical over 8 bases. CDR1 and CDR2 from the germline V gene are SGHTS and YDEGEE. The CDR3 length is 17 residues. V dropped 0 bases and J dropped 5; count of bases not matched to a gene: 12.

This clone has a single count. This chain connects TRBV9 to TRBJ1-6; 8 bases map to TRBD1. This CDR3 has 16 residues. CDR1 and CDR2 from the germline V gene are SGDLS and YYNGEE. With 3 bases clipped from V and 5 bases from J, the junction kept 7 bases outside the gene matches. The CDR3 reads CASSGLGQENNSPLHF. The CDR3 coding sequence is TGTGCCAGCAGCGGTCTGGGACAGGAAAATAATTCACCCCTCCACTTT.

The V call is TRBV6-1, the J call TRBJ1-5; no firm D call. V was trimmed by 1 base and J by 2 bases, leaving 6 bases between them. Germline V gene lookup returns CDR1 MNHNS and CDR2 SASEGT. This CDR3 region has 14 residues. The CDR3: CASSEVTGNQPQHF. The CDR3 bases are TGTGCCAGCAGTGAAGTCACTGGCAATCAGCCCCAGCATTTT.

V is TRBV15 and J is TRBJ2-7; a weak D match, TRBD2 (5 bases). V lost 5 bases and J lost 5, with 19 bases in between. This CDR3 has 15 amino acids. Germline CDR1 is LNHNV and CDR2 is YYDKDF (reference sequence). Here the CDR3 reads CATSPSGTEVHEQYF. The CDR3 bases are TGTGCCACCAGCCCCAGCGGTACAGAAGTACACGAGCAGTACTTC.

V usage is TRBV21-1 and J usage is TRBJ2-1. TRBV21-1 is a pseudogene locus. The CDR3 extends over 9 amino acids. CDR3 nucleotide sequence: TGTGCCGCCGATAATGAGCAGTTCTTC. It translates to CAADNEQFF.

The chain recombines TRBV7-2 with TRBJ2-3, with 9 bases fitting TRBD1. V was clipped by 5 bases and J by 4 bases; unmatched bases: 7. Germline CDR1 SGHTA, CDR2 FQGNSA. The CDR3 runs to 15 residues. The CDR3 region has the DNA TGTGCCAGCAGCACATGGGACAGGGAAGCAGATACGCAGTATTTT. Translation gives CASSTWDREADTQYF.

This clone was recorded only once. The same CDR3 is also encoded by other DNA sequences in this sample. V is TRBV19 and J is TRBJ2-7; TRBD1 matches at 9 bases. Germline CDR1 and CDR2: LNHDA and SQIVND (reference sequence). This CDR3 has 13 amino acids. Losses at the gene ends were 5 bases for V and 3 bases for J; bases not matched to a gene: 2. The DNA for the CDR3 is TGTGCCAGTAGTGAGGGACAGGGCTACGAGCAGTACTTC. It specifies CASSEGQGYEQYF.

The chain combines TRBV7-6 with TRBJ2-7; the D is unclear. Trimming took off 0 bases at V and 1 base at J, with 4 bases between the two ends. Germline loops: CDR1 SGHVS, CDR2 FNYEAQ. This CDR3 region has 13 residues. CDR3 nucleotide sequence: TGTGCCAGCAGCTTAGCCACTTCCTACGAGCAGTACTTC. It is translated as CASSLATSYEQYF.

Comments on this clone: Additional DNA sequences in this sample encode the identical CDR3. The J gene is TRBJ2-7, the V gene TRBV5-4; D gene ambiguous. The germline V gene encodes CDR1 SGHNT and CDR2 YYREEE (reference sequence). Trimming removed 1 base at V and 5 bases at J, with 7 bases between. The CDR3 extends over 12 amino acids. The CDR3 DNA sequence: TGTGCCAGCAGCTTGTACGGAGACGAGCAGTACTTC. Its protein is CASSLYGDEQYF.

The V call is TRBV6-1, the J call TRBJ1-2; the match to TRBD1 covers 10 bases. Germline V gene sequence: CDR1 MNHNS, CDR2 SASEGT. Trimming cost V 5 bases and J 8 bases; bases outside gene matches: 11. CDR3 size: 15 residues. For the CDR3, the DNA is TGTGCCAGCAGTCTAACTCCCGGGACAGGGGTCGGCTACACCTTC. Translated: CASSLTPGTGVGYTF.

The chain couples TRBV28 to TRBJ1-2; tentative D call: TRBD1 (5 bases). The CDR3 spans 13 residues. Germline CDR1 is MDHEN and CDR2 is SYDVKM. V was cut by 2 bases and J by 3 bases, with 7 bases left in between. The CDR3 nucleotides read TGTGCCAGCAGTTTAGGGACGTACTATGGCTACACCTTC. Translated: CASSLGTYYGYTF.

This sequence joins TRBV5-4 and TRBJ1-3, with D perhaps TRBD1 (6 bases). This CDR3 spans 15 amino acids. Germline V gene lookup returns CDR1 SGHNT and CDR2 YYREEE (reference sequence). V was cut by 2 bases and J by 3 bases, with 12 bases left in between. This CDR3 reads CASSLQGSFGNTIYF. For the CDR3, the DNA is TGTGCCAGCAGCTTACAGGGTTCGTTTGGAAACACCATATATTTT.

Remarks on this clone: Other DNA sequences in the same sample also yield this CDR3. The J gene is TRBJ2-7, the V gene TRBV28; TRBD2 matches at 8 bases. The length of the CDR3 is 14 residues. Germline V CDR1 and CDR2: MDHEN, SYDVKM. J gave up 4 bases and V 5 bases, and 7 bases lay outside the gene matches. CDR3 sequence: CASSLQGGGYEQYF. As DNA, the CDR3 is TGTGCCAGCAGTCTCCAAGGCGGGGGGTACGAGCAGTACTTC.

This chain joins TRBV20-1 and TRBJ1-1; D unclear. This CDR3 contains 11 residues. V was cut by 6 bases and J by 5 bases, with 10 bases left in between. Germline CDR1 DFQATT, CDR2 SNEGSKA (reference sequence). DNA of the CDR3: TGCAGTGCCCGGATTATTACTGAAGCTTTCTTT. Protein sequence: CSARIITEAFF.

This clone was seen once. The CDR3, as DNA: TGTGCCTGGAGTGTTATCCTAGCGGGAGGGGAAAGTCGTGATGAGCAGTTCTTC. Protein product: CAWSVILAGGESRDEQFF. V is TRBV30 and J is TRBJ2-1; 12 bases agree with TRBD2. Germline assignment: CDR1 GTSNPN and CDR2 SVGIG (reference sequence). V lost 0 bases, J lost 8 bases, and 14 bases stayed unmatched. The CDR3 extends over 18 amino acids.

The chain carries TRBV27 and TRBJ2-1, with D tentatively TRBD2 (6 bases). V gave up 1 base and J gave up 10 bases, with 8 bases separating them. Germline CDR1 is MNHEY and CDR2 is SMNVEV (reference sequence). The CDR3 consists of 12 residues. The CDR3 sequence: CASSLWGVEQFF. CDR3 nucleotides: TGTGCCAGCAGTTTATGGGGGGTCGAGCAGTTCTTC.